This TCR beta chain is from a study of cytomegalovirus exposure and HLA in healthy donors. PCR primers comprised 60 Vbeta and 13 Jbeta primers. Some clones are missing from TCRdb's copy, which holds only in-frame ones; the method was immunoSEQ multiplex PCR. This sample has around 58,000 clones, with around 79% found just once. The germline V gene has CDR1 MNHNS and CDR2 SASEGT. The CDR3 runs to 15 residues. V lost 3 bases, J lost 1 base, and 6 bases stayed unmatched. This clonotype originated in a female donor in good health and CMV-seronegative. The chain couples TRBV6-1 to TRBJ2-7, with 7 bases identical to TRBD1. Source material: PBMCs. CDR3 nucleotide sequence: TGTGCCAGCAGTGAGGACGGGACAGCTTCCTACGAGCAGTACTTC. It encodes CASSEDGTASYEQYF.